Below, 13 T cell receptor beta chains from the same sample are listed, as sequenced in a study of cytomegalovirus exposure and HLA in healthy donors. With 60 Vbeta and 13 Jbeta primers, the PCR was carried out. Generated by immunoSEQ multiplex PCR, the TCRdb table keeps only in-frame clones and is missing some. The repertoire holds about 150,000 clones, with over 70% as singletons. Sequenced sample: PBMCs. These receptors were obtained from a man aged 25 to 40 in good health and CMV-seronegative.

The CDR3, as DNA: TGTGCCAGCAGTTTAGTCGCAGGTTATACAGATACGCAGTATTTT. This encodes CASSLVAGYTDTQYF. The chain combines TRBV28 with TRBJ2-3, with D hard to call. Per germline, CDR1 MDHEN and CDR2 SYDVKM. V was shortened by 2 bases and J by 3 bases, with 12 bases between the two germline ends. The CDR3 is 15 residues long.

The chain couples TRBV2 to TRBJ2-7; 7 positions agree with TRBD2. The CDR3 loop spans 13 amino acids. J gave up 2 bases and V 10 bases, and 8 bases lay outside the gene matches. Germline V gene data show CDR1 as SNHLY and CDR2 as FYNNEI. CDR3 coding DNA: TGTGCCACAAGCGGGGTGGTTACCTACGAGCAGTACTTC. Amino acids: CATSGVVTYEQYF.

The J gene is TRBJ1-5, the V gene TRBV6-1, with 7 bases lining up with TRBD1. The V segment lost 2 bases and the J segment 0 bases; nucleotides outside the gene matches: 16. Germline CDR1 and CDR2: MNHNS and SASEGT. The CDR3 is 20 residues long. CDR3 sequence (DNA): TGTGCCAGCAGTGAATCAAATCGACAGGGCTGGCACCGTAGCAATCAGCCCCAGCATTTT. This codes for CASSESNRQGWHRSNQPQHF.

The CDR3 nucleotides read TGCGCCAGCAGCGTACAGGGGTTTGCAGATACGCAGTATTTT. Translated, it gives CASSVQGFADTQYF. The chain employs TRBV5-1 and TRBJ2-3, with 7 nucleotides matching TRBD1. The CDR3 length is 14 residues. After removal of 4 bases from V and 4 bases from J, the junction contained 6 bases not matched to a gene. Germline CDR1 SGHRS, CDR2 YFSETQ. Drawing the rest from reference TRBV5-1 and TRBJ2-3, the complete variable domain is KAGVTQTPRYLIKTRGQQVTLSCSPISGHRSVSWYQQTPGQGLQFLFEYFSETQRNKGNFPGRFSGRQFSNSRSEMNVSTLELGDSALYLCASSVQGFADTQYFGPGTRLTVL.

The chain uses TRBV5-1 and TRBJ1-1; 8 bases agree with TRBD1. After removal of 2 bases from V and 6 bases from J, the junction contained 6 bases not matched to a gene. The germline V gene encodes CDR1 SGHRS and CDR2 YFSETQ. The CDR3 extends over 14 amino acids. CDR3 sequence: CASSLGRGQAEAFF. DNA for the CDR3: TGCGCCAGCAGCTTAGGTAGGGGACAGGCTGAAGCTTTCTTT.

This clone was found a few times. The V and J genes are TRBV7-9 and TRBJ1-1; 7 bases line up with TRBD1. V dropped 5 bases and J dropped 0; count of bases not matched to a gene: 3. Germline lookup yields CDR1 SEHNR and CDR2 FQNEAQ (reference sequence). The CDR3 is 14 residues long. DNA for the CDR3: TGTGCCAGCAGCCCGGGACAGATGAACACTGAAGCTTTCTTT. It codes for CASSPGQMNTEAFF.

The chain is built from TRBV5-1 and TRBJ2-3; 13 nucleotides line up with TRBD2. The CDR3 has 17 amino acids. V gave up 4 bases and J gave up 0 bases; unmatched junction bases: 5. Looked up from germline, CDR1 is SGHRS and CDR2 is YFSETQ. The CDR3 region is CASSIGLAGVSTDTQYF. The CDR3 nucleotides are TGCGCCAGCAGCATAGGACTAGCGGGGGTTAGCACAGATACGCAGTATTTT.

This sequence joins TRBV6-1 and TRBJ1-5; D not certain. Germline V gene lookup returns CDR1 MNHNS and CDR2 SASEGT. Trimming shortened V by 2 bases and J by 5 bases, and 7 bases separated the two germline ends. The CDR3 has 13 residues. DNA of the CDR3: TGTGCCAGCAGTGAACAGGTCTATCAGCCCCAGCATTTT. Amino acid sequence: CASSEQVYQPQHF.

The V gene is TRBV7-2, the J gene TRBJ2-3; a weak D match, TRBD2 (5 bases). Trimming removed 1 base from V and 4 bases from J, with 9 bases in between. There are 14 residues in the CDR3. The germline gives CDR1 SGHTA, CDR2 FQGNSA. CDR3 nucleotides: TGTGCCAGCAGCTTAGGCTCAGCGGCAGATACGCAGTATTTT. Protein: CASSLGSAADTQYF.

The chain carries TRBV7-6 and TRBJ2-2; 9 nucleotides agree with TRBD1. The germline V gene encodes CDR1 SGHVS and CDR2 FNYEAQ. Trimming took 4 bases from V and 6 from J; bases not matched to a gene: 6. The CDR3 runs to 15 residues. CDR3 region: CASSSTGGLAGELFF. CDR3 in DNA: TGTGCCAGCAGCTCGACAGGGGGTTTAGCCGGGGAGCTGTTTTTT.

The V and J genes are TRBV6-5 and TRBJ2-7; maybe TRBD1 (6 bases). CDR1 MNHEY and CDR2 SVGAGI come from the germline V gene. The CDR3 covers 13 residues. V was pared by 4 bases and J by 5 bases, with 12 bases between. CDR3 DNA sequence: TGTGCCAGCAGTTCAGGGGTCAGCAACGAGCAGTACTTC. Translating gives CASSSGVSNEQYF.

This clone has a handful of counts. A read error may produce the germline difference seen at one junction end. The rearrangement uses TRBV7-7 and TRBJ1-5, with D possibly being TRBD1 (5 bases). This CDR3 is built from 17 residues. The germline V gene encodes CDR1 SSHAT and CDR2 FNYEAQ (reference sequence). The CDR3 here is CASSFKGEDPAKQPQHF. The CDR3 nucleotides are TGTGCTAGCAGCTTTAAAGGGGAAGACCCTGCGAAACAGCCCCAGCATTTT.

This sequence joins TRBV19 and TRBJ2-1; D may be TRBD2 (6 bases). CDR1 and CDR2 from the germline V gene are LNHDA and SQIVND (reference sequence). CDR3 length equals 15 residues. Trimming pared 2 bases from V and 4 bases from J, leaving 12 bases between. For the CDR3, the DNA is TGTGCCAGTAGTATATACAGCGGGCGTTACAATGAGCAGTTCTTC. Translation gives CASSIYSGRYNEQFF.